This entry lists 24 T cell receptor beta chains sequenced from one sample in a study of shared clonotypes between healthy human individuals. The assay was immunoSEQ multiplex PCR, and TCRdb's table has in-frame clones only and misses some. Of about 2 million clones listed, about 95% are singletons. CD45RO-negative, CCR7-positively selected cells formed the naive CD8 fraction, excluding terminally differentiated effector memory CD45RA+ cells. Sequencing was performed on naive CD8+ T cells sorted from blood. Every receptor here comes from a man between 18 and 29 years old in good health.

On this clone itself: Germline and junction disagree at one end, which may indicate a read error. The chain is built from TRBV7-7 and TRBJ2-2; TRBD2 aligns across 9 bases. The germline CDR1 and CDR2 sequences are SSHAT and FNYEAQ (reference sequence). This CDR3 region has 18 residues. CDR3 bases: TGTGCTAGCAGCTTAGAACCTAGCGGGACCGCGAACACCGGGGAGCTGTTTTTT. The encoded protein is CASSLEPSGTANTGELFF. The variable domain in full, with the rest retrieved from reference TRBV7-7 and TRBJ2-2, is GAGVSQSPRYKVTKRGQDVTLRCDPISSHATLYWYQQALGQGPEFLTYFNYEAQPDKSGLPSDRFSAERPEGSISTLTIQRTEQRDSAMYRCASSLEPSGTANTGELFFGEGSRLTVL.

The chain recombines TRBV9 with TRBJ2-7; no firm D call. Per the germline V gene, CDR1 is SGDLS and CDR2 is YYNGEE. The V end was cut by 4 bases, the J end by 5 bases, with 16 bases between. This CDR3 comprises 14 residues. The CDR3 sequence: CASSPYGLSNEQYF. CDR3 coding DNA: TGTGCCAGCAGCCCCTACGGCCTGTCGAACGAGCAGTACTTC.

The chain has TRBV11-2 and TRBJ1-2; D uncertain. Germline assignment: CDR1 SGHAT and CDR2 FQNNGV. This CDR3 spans 16 amino acids. Trimming removed 0 bases from V and 1 base from J, with 12 bases in between. CDR3 sequence (DNA): TGTGCCAGCAGCTTAGATCCGGCAGAATATAACTATGGCTACACCTTC. Residues: CASSLDPAEYNYGYTF.

This sequence joins TRBV19 and TRBJ1-1, with TRBD1 matching 11 bases. The CDR3 contains 15 residues. Germline V gene data show CDR1 as LNHDA and CDR2 as SQIVND (reference sequence). The V segment lost 3 bases and the J segment 7 bases; nucleotides outside the gene matches: 7. The CDR3 is CASSIGTGGYLEAFF. The CDR3 DNA is TGTGCCAGTAGTATCGGGACAGGGGGGTACCTTGAAGCTTTCTTT.

This chain uses TRBV27 with TRBJ2-2; D is ambiguous. Germline CDR1 and CDR2: MNHEY and SMNVEV (reference sequence). The V gene lost 3 bases and the J gene lost 4 bases, with 9 bases spanning the gap. There are 14 residues in the CDR3. CDR3 sequence reads: CASSLASSTGELFF. CDR3 DNA: TGTGCCAGCAGTTTGGCCTCCTCCACCGGGGAGCTGTTTTTT.

The chain has TRBV5-5 and TRBJ2-2, with 8 nucleotides matching TRBD1. The CDR3 has 14 residues. J lost 5 bases, V lost 3 bases, and 3 bases had no gene match. In germline, CDR1 is SGHKS, CDR2 YYEKEE (reference sequence). CDR3 sequence reads: CASSSDRVTGELFF. The CDR3 coding sequence is TGTGCCAGCAGCTCGGACAGGGTTACCGGGGAGCTGTTTTTT.

The V call is TRBV7-9, the J call TRBJ2-3, with a tentative D call TRBD2 (5 bases). With 3 bases removed from V and 1 base from J, the gap between germline ends came to 11 bases. From germline, CDR1 is SEHNR and CDR2 FQNEAQ (reference sequence). The CDR3 contains 15 residues. The CDR3: CASSFPGMGTDTQYF. DNA for the CDR3: TGTGCCAGCAGCTTTCCCGGGATGGGCACAGATACGCAGTATTTT.

Regarding this clone: This same CDR3 is encoded by further DNA sequences in the sample. The V call is TRBV20-1, the J call TRBJ2-7, with a weak D call TRBD2 (5 bases). Germline-derived CDR1 and CDR2 are DFQATT and SNEGSKA (reference sequence). V was shortened by 3 bases and J by 6 bases, with 9 bases between the two germline ends. The CDR3 runs to 11 residues. CDR3 residues: CSARLAGEQYF. The CDR3 DNA follows: TGCAGTGCTAGGCTAGCTGGCGAGCAGTACTTC.

V is TRBV7-9 and J is TRBJ2-6, with a tentative D call TRBD2 (7 bases). The CDR3 extends over 18 amino acids. Trimming removed 1 base from V and 0 bases from J, with 13 bases in between. Germline V CDR1 and CDR2: SEHNR, FQNEAQ (reference sequence). CDR3 DNA: TGTGCCAGCAGCTTAGGACCAGGGGAGGGCTCTGGGGCCAACGTCCTGACTTTC. As protein: CASSLGPGEGSGANVLTF.

This clone was detected only once. This sequence joins TRBV6-1 and TRBJ2-7; D unclear. CDR3 length: 15 amino acids. V lost 1 base to trimming and J lost 3 bases, with 13 bases between them. The germline gives CDR1 MNHNS, CDR2 SASEGT. The CDR3 DNA is TGTGCCAGCAGTGAAGAAGGAGTTTTTATCTACGAGCAGTACTTC. This gives the protein CASSEEGVFIYEQYF.

The J gene is TRBJ1-5, the V gene TRBV19; 7 bases agree with TRBD1. The V and J ends lost 4 bases and 2 bases, in that order; junction bases with no gene match: 14. CDR1 and CDR2 (germline): LNHDA, SQIVND (reference sequence). This CDR3 has 18 residues. CDR3 sequence: CASSTKRPTGTGNQPQHF. CDR3 in DNA: TGTGCCAGTAGTACAAAGCGCCCGACAGGGACCGGCAATCAGCCCCAGCATTTT.

This clone was counted a single time. The rearrangement joins TRBV14 to TRBJ2-5; D not certain. Germline V CDR1 and CDR2: SGHDN, FVKESK. The CDR3 has 17 amino acids. Between the trimmed V and J ends, which lost 1 base and 1 base, there was a span of 16 bases. The CDR3 sequence: CASSQAPDLRAQETQYF. The CDR3 DNA sequence: TGTGCCAGCAGCCAAGCGCCGGATCTGAGAGCCCAAGAGACCCAGTACTTC.

This sequence joins TRBV5-6 and TRBJ2-1; D is perhaps TRBD1 (7 bases). V was pared by 3 bases and J by 7 bases, with 17 bases between. CDR3 size: 15 residues. CDR1 SGHDT and CDR2 YYEEEE come from the germline V gene. The CDR3 nucleotides read TGTGCCAGCAGCTGGGGGGACAGTCTCGAAAATGAGCAGTTCTTC. Translating it yields CASSWGDSLENEQFF. Complete variable domain (other parts from reference TRBV5-6 and TRBJ2-1): DAGVTQSPTHLIKTRGQQVTLRCSPKSGHDTVSWYQQALGQGPQFIFQYYEEEERQRGNFPDRFSGHQFPNYSSELNVNALLLGDSALYLCASSWGDSLENEQFFGPGTRLTVL.

The chain combines TRBV5-1 with TRBJ2-7; D possibly uses TRBD1 or TRBD2 (5 bases each). V gave up 0 bases and J gave up 6 bases, with 16 bases separating them. Germline V gene data show CDR1 as SGHRS and CDR2 as YFSETQ. This CDR3 has 15 residues. The CDR3 reads CASSLEGTSDLEQYF. CDR3 DNA sequence: TGCGCCAGCAGCTTGGAAGGGACGTCAGATCTCGAGCAGTACTTC.

V gene TRBV28 combines with J gene TRBJ1-3; unclear D gene. This CDR3 is 14 amino acids long. Trimming took 3 bases from V and 0 from J, leaving 6 bases between them. Germline lookup yields CDR1 MDHEN and CDR2 SYDVKM. DNA of the CDR3: TGTGCCAGCAGTTTGGGCCGCTCTGGAAACACCATATATTTT. Protein product: CASSLGRSGNTIYF.

This sequence joins TRBV6-6 and TRBJ2-1; no reliable D call. Germline-derived CDR1 and CDR2 are MNHNY and SVGAGI (reference sequence). The CDR3 covers 12 residues. The V and J ends lost 4 bases and 4 bases respectively, with 5 bases between them. The CDR3 DNA is TGTGCCAGCAGTTTCTTATACAATGAGCAGTTCTTC. Translating it yields CASSFLYNEQFF.

This clone was found once. The genes are TRBV11-2 and TRBJ2-7; 8 positions match TRBD1. CDR1 SGHAT and CDR2 FQNNGV come from the germline V gene. Trimming at V came to 9 bases and at J to 3 bases, leaving 13 bases not matched to a gene. The CDR3 runs 15 residues. CDR3 sequence reads: CASTEAGTGFYEQYF. CDR3 DNA sequence: TGTGCCAGTACCGAAGCCGGGACAGGCTTCTACGAGCAGTACTTC.

The chain is built from TRBV6-1 and TRBJ1-1, with D uncertain. V gave up 3 bases and J gave up 4 bases, with 9 bases separating them. The CDR3 runs 13 residues. CDR1 MNHNS and CDR2 SASEGT come from the germline V gene. This chain's CDR3 is CASSEYRATEAFF. The DNA of the CDR3 is TGTGCCAGCAGTGAGTATAGGGCCACTGAAGCTTTCTTT.

The chain employs TRBV27 and TRBJ1-2, with D maybe TRBD1 (6 bases). The CDR3 spans 15 residues. The germline V gene encodes CDR1 MNHEY and CDR2 SMNVEV (reference sequence). The V gene lost 2 bases and the J gene lost 4 bases, with 14 bases spanning the gap. CDR3 nucleotides: TGTGCCAGCAGTTTAGGGGGGGCTGGCATCTATGGCTACACCTTC. It specifies CASSLGGAGIYGYTF.

Concerning this clone: This sample includes further DNA sequences coding for the same CDR3. This chain links TRBV7-9 with TRBJ1-2; D ambiguous. The CDR3 spans 12 residues. V was shortened by 1 base and J by 8 bases, with 8 bases between the two germline ends. Germline V gives CDR1 SEHNR, CDR2 FQNEAQ (reference sequence). The CDR3 nucleotides are TGTGCCAGCAGCTTAGGAGGACGGGGCTACACCTTC. Amino acid sequence: CASSLGGRGYTF. Filled out from reference TRBV7-9 and TRBJ1-2, the complete variable domain reads DTGVSQNPRHKITKRGQNVTFRCDPISEHNRLYWYRQTLGQGPEFLTYFQNEAQLEKSRLLSDRFSAERPKGSFSTLEIQRTEQGDSAMYLCASSLGGRGYTFGSGTRLTVV.

The CDR3 nucleotides read TGTGCCAGCGAACAACTCCGGGACGGAGAAGAGACCCAGTACTTC. It codes for CASEQLRDGEETQYF. V usage is TRBV7-8 and J usage is TRBJ2-5; perhaps D is TRBD1 or TRBD2 (5 bases each). The ends were cut back, 8 bases at V and 3 bases at J, with 19 bases in the middle. This CDR3 spans 15 amino acids. Germline V gives CDR1 SGHVS, CDR2 FQNEAQ.

The CDR3 loop reads CASSQPDRGLETQYF. The CDR3 DNA follows: TGCGCCAGCAGCCAACCGGACAGGGGACTAGAGACCCAGTACTTC. The chain combines TRBV4-1 with TRBJ2-5, with TRBD1 matching over 9 bases. After removal of 2 bases from V and 4 bases from J, the junction contained 5 bases not matched to a gene. This CDR3 region has 15 residues. The V gene's germline CDR1 is MGHRA and CDR2 YSYEKL.

CDR3 amino acids: CASSSGGGSGELFF. The CDR3 DNA reads TGTGCCAGCAGTTCAGGGGGGGGTAGCGGGGAGCTGTTTTTT. This chain links TRBV6-5 with TRBJ2-2; D tentatively fits TRBD1 or TRBD2 (7 bases each). The V gene's germline CDR1 is MNHEY and CDR2 SVGAGI. Trimming took off 4 bases at V and 7 bases at J, with 13 bases between the two ends. This CDR3 has 14 residues.

This chain connects TRBV6-6 to TRBJ2-3; TRBD1 is a possible D gene (5 bases). The CDR3 has 15 amino acids. The germline gives CDR1 MNHNY, CDR2 SVGAGI (reference sequence). Trimming removed 6 bases at V and 1 base at J, with 14 bases between. The CDR3 loop reads CASSRPIRGTDTQYF. CDR3 coding DNA: TGTGCCAGCAGCCGACCGATCAGGGGCACAGATACGCAGTATTTT.